The 5 T cell receptor beta chains reported below all come from one sample, sequenced in a study of blood T cell repertoires in COVID-19. Profiling relied on immunoSEQ multiplex PCR, and the TCRdb table lists in-frame clones only, not all of them. The repertoire has 200,000 to 250,000 clones, around 80% of them found once; the top ten carry more than 7%. The sequenced material came from peripheral blood. The receptors shown here come from a woman in her 70s with acute or convalescent COVID-19.

The chain carries TRBV24-1 and TRBJ2-7; TRBD2 might be the D (5 bases). Trimming shortened V by 0 bases and J by 3 bases, and 11 bases separated the two germline ends. The CDR3 has 15 residues. Per germline, CDR1 KGHDR and CDR2 SFDVKD. CDR3 in DNA: TGTGCCACCAGTGATTTGCGAGGGATGCGCTACGAGCAGTACGTC. Translation: CATSDLRGMRYEQYV.

The CDR3 DNA is TGCGCCAGCAGCTTAGGGTCAGCGGGTCATACAGATACGCAGTATTTT. Translating it yields CASSLGSAGHTDTQYF. J is TRBJ2-3 and V is TRBV5-1, with a possible D match to TRBD2 (6 bases). V was clipped by 2 bases and J by 3 bases, with 16 bases between them. The V gene's germline CDR1 is SGHRS and CDR2 YFSETQ. CDR3 length equals 16 residues. The full variable domain, completed using reference TRBV5-1 and TRBJ2-3, is KAGVTQTPRYLIKTRGQQVTLSCSPISGHRSVSWYQQTPGQGLQFLFEYFSETQRNKGNFPGRFSGRQFSNSRSEMNVSTLELGDSALYLCASSLGSAGHTDTQYFGPGTRLTVL.

The rearrangement uses TRBV4-3 and TRBJ2-1; 11 bases fit TRBD2. CDR1 LGHNA and CDR2 YSLEER come from the germline V gene. The CDR3 covers 18 residues. J gave up 5 bases and V 0 bases, and 9 bases lay outside the gene matches. Here the CDR3 reads CASSQDIETSGEDNEQFF. DNA of the CDR3: TGCGCCAGCAGCCAAGATATAGAGACTAGCGGGGAAGACAATGAGCAGTTCTTC.

The chain joins TRBV6-5 to TRBJ2-3; 9 nucleotides match TRBD2. Germline V lookup: CDR1 MNHEY, CDR2 SVGAGI. With 0 bases clipped from V and 5 bases from J, the junction kept 6 bases outside the gene matches. The CDR3 consists of 16 residues. CDR3 residues: CASSYSAGGSGDTQYF. The DNA for the CDR3 is TGTGCCAGCAGTTACTCAGCGGGGGGCAGCGGAGATACGCAGTATTTT.

The gene calls are TRBV24-1 and TRBJ1-1; TRBD1 agrees at 9 bases. Germline CDR1 KGHDR, CDR2 SFDVKD. This CDR3 comprises 13 residues. With V trimmed by 10 bases and J by 7 bases, 9 bases remained unmatched. The CDR3 here is CATKTTGGGEAFF. The CDR3 region has the DNA TGTGCCACGAAGACAACAGGGGGCGGTGAAGCTTTCTTT.